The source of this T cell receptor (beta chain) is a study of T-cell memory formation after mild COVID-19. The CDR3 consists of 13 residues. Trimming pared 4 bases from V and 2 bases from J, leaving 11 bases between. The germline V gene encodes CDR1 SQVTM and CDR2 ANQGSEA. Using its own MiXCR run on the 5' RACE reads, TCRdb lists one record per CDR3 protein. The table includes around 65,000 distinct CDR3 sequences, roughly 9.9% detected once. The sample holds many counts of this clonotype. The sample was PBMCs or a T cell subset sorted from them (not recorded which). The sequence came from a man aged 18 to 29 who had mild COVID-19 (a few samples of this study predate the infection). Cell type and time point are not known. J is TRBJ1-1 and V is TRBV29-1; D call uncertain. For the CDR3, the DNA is TGCAGCGTTGCCCTCTTGGGTAACACTGAAGCTTTCTTT. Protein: CSVALLGNTEAFF.